This T cell receptor (beta chain) was captured by sequencing in a study of blood T cell repertoires in COVID-19. Germline V gives CDR1 MNHEY, CDR2 SMNVEV (reference sequence). V lost 7 bases to trimming and J lost 4 bases; unmatched junction nucleotides: 12. The CDR3 length is 15 residues. Data came from immunoSEQ multiplex PCR; TCRdb stores just in-frame clones and leaves some out. The sample contains almost 85,000 clones, around 88% of which appear only once. The TCR originated in a man older than 75 with active or convalescent COVID-19. V is TRBV27 and J is TRBJ1-2, with 7 positions matching TRBD1. The sequencing input was peripheral blood. CDR3 DNA: TGTGCCAGCACCAGCGACAGGGCATTTTTCTATGGCTACACCTTC. This codes for CASTSDRAFFYGYTF.